Given below is one T cell receptor beta chain in context. As yet, its antigen is unknown. The CDR3 sequence is 14 residues long. Germline CDR1 reads KGHSH; CDR2 reads LQKENI. V lost 3 bases to trimming and J lost 3 bases; unmatched junction nucleotides: 1. The data were obtained in a study of T cell responses to AZD1222 COVID-19 vaccine. The method was immunoSEQ multiplex PCR; TCRdb's version includes in-frame clones alone and lacks a portion of them. This sample yields 100,000 to 120,000 clones, of which over 85% are seen a single time; 3% to 3.5% belongs to the top ten. Study-wide findings and caveats: Among the donors, most were white British and more were female, and clonal diversity was possibly underestimated. Recipients of AZD1222 seropositive at baseline numbered only 6 or 7.

The sequencing used peripheral blood, collected on day 0 of MenACWY control vaccination. The V gene is TRBV18, the J gene TRBJ1-1; 10 bases fit TRBD1. This TCR came from an adult in good health. This chain's CDR3 is CASSPGTGDTEAFF. Here the CDR3 DNA reads TGTGCCAGCTCACCCGGGACAGGGGACACTGAAGCTTTCTTT.